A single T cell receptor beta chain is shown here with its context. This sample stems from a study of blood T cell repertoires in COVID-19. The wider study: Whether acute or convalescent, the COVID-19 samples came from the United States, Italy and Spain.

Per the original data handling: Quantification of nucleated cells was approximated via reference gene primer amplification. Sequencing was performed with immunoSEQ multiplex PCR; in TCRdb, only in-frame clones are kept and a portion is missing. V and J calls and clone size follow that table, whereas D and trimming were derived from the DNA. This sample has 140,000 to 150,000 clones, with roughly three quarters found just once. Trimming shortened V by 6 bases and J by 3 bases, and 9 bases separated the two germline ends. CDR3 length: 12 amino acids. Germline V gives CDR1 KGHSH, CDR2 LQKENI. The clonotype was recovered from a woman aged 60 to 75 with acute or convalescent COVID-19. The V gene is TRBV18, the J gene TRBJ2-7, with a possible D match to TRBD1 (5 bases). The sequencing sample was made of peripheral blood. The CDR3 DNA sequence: TGTGCCAGCTCGGCAGGGCTCTACGAGCAGTACTTC. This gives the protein CASSAGLYEQYF. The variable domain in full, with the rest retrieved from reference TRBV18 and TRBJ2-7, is NAGVMQNPRHLVRRRGQEARLRCSPMKGHSHVYWYRQLPEEGLKFMVYLQKENIIDESGMPKERFSAEFPKEGPSILRIQQVVRGDSAAYFCASSAGLYEQYFGPGTRLTVT.